The 7 T cell receptor beta chains reported below all come from one sample, sequenced in a study of tumor and adjacent non-tumor tissue in lung cancer. The template was RNA from unsorted bulk tissue. A modified ARM-PCR protocol with three rounds of nested PCR amplified TCRbeta. TCRdb redid the calling of the multiplex PCR reads with MiXCR, one entry per CDR3 protein. The sample has 120,000 to 150,000 distinct CDR3 sequences; approximately 66% are singletons. Sequencing was done on a sample of lung tumor tissue. These receptors all stem from a man aged 55 to 70 with small cell lung cancer.

Details on this clonotype: A junction end diverges from the germline sequence, so it may reflect a read error. V and J are TRBV20-1 and TRBJ2-1; 8 bases match TRBD2. Germline CDR1 is DFQATT and CDR2 is SNEGSKA (reference sequence). The CDR3 loop spans 16 amino acids. In DNA form, the CDR3 reads TGCAGTGCTAGAGATGCCGCCAGCGGGAGAAGAAATGAGCATTTCTTC. Protein product: CSARDAASGRRNEHFF.

Comment on this clonotype: At one boundary the junction diverges from the germline segment, which might be a read error. This chain's CDR3 is CASCQGPNYEHYF. The CDR3 coding sequence is TGTGCCAGCTGCCAAGGGCCAAACTACGAGCACTACTTC. The genes are TRBV7-6 and TRBJ2-7, with D unclear. Per the germline V gene, CDR1 is SGHVS and CDR2 is FNYEAQ. The CDR3 runs 13 residues.

This chain joins TRBV11-3 and TRBJ2-1, with D possibly TRBD1 on 6 matching bases. Germline values: CDR1 SGHNT, CDR2 YENEEA. This CDR3 is 14 amino acids long. Trimming stripped 4 bases from V and 8 bases from J, with 15 bases between. The CDR3 region is CASSSTGFWDEQFF. The DNA for the CDR3 is TGTGCCAGCAGCTCGACAGGATTCTGGGATGAGCAGTTCTTC.

This clonotype was seen only once. A much larger clone lies one base from this, so it may be a read error. DNA of the CDR3: TGCAGTACTAGGATGAGGAGTAGCATCACAGATACGCAGTATTTT. It specifies CSTRMRSSITDTQYF. The chain recombines TRBV20-1 with TRBJ2-3, with D possibly matching TRBD2 (5 bases). The CDR3 is 15 amino acids. Germline loops: CDR1 DFQATT, CDR2 SNEGSKA (reference sequence).

The chain employs TRBV28 and TRBJ1-2; possibly TRBD1 for D (5 bases). This CDR3 comprises 13 residues. Between the trimmed V and J ends, which lost 8 bases and 8 bases, there was a span of 18 bases. CDR1 and CDR2 from the germline V gene are MDHEN and SYDVKM. CDR3 in amino acids: CASGDLRQGGYTF. The DNA of the CDR3 is TGTGCCAGCGGAGACCTACGTCAGGGAGGCTACACCTTC.

As concerns this clonotype: Just one base apart from a much larger clone, this may be a read error. This sequence joins TRBV6-1 and TRBJ2-7; D might be TRBD2 (5 bases). CDR3 length: 13 amino acids. Germline CDR1 MNHNS, CDR2 SASEGT. This CDR3 is CANSGSLAYEQYV. The CDR3 region has the DNA TGTGCCAACAGTGGGAGCCTGGCCTACGAGCAGTACGTC.

This clonotype appeared a single time. It may be a read error: a sequence one base away is much more abundant. The chain is built from TRBV28 and TRBJ1-2; 8 nucleotides align to TRBD1. CDR3 length: 15 amino acids. CDR1 and CDR2 (germline): MDHEN, SYDVKM. The CDR3 nucleotides are TGTGCCAGCAGTCCCGGGACAGGCGAACGCTATGGCTACGCCTTC. Translating it yields CASSPGTGERYGYAF.